Below, 14 T cell receptor beta chains from the same sample are listed, as sequenced in a study of T-cell memory formation after mild COVID-19. One entry per CDR3 protein, called by TCRdb with MiXCR from the 5' RACE reads. The table shows around 340,000 distinct CDR3 sequences, with around 15% occurring only once. The material sequenced was PBMCs or a T cell subset sorted from them (not recorded which). All receptors come from a man between 18 and 35 years old who had mild COVID-19 (a few samples of this study predate the infection). Cell type and time point are not known.

The chain recombines TRBV15 with TRBJ2-3; no reliable D call. Germline assignment: CDR1 LNHNV and CDR2 YYDKDF (reference sequence). The CDR3 extends over 16 amino acids. The ends were cut back, 4 bases at V and 0 bases at J, with 14 bases in the middle. CDR3 in DNA: TGTGCCACCAGCAAACCCTTCGCTAGAAGCACAGATACGCAGTATTTT. Its translation is CATSKPFARSTDTQYF. The complete variable domain, with remaining parts taken from reference TRBV15 and TRBJ2-3, reads DAMVIQNPRYQVTQFGKPVTLSCSQTLNHNVMYWYQQKSSQAPKLLFHYYDKDFNNEADTPDNFQSRRPNTSFCFLDIRSPGLGDTAMYLCATSKPFARSTDTQYFGPGTRLTVL.

This clonotype was detected only once. The CDR3 protein is CASSLGARSVAEAFF. In DNA, the CDR3 is TGTGCCAGCAGCTTAGGCGCGCGGTCAGTCGCTGAAGCTTTCTTT. The chain uses TRBV11-2 and TRBJ1-1; D unclear. Between the trimmed V and J ends, which lost 1 base and 6 bases, there was a span of 15 bases. This CDR3 is 15 amino acids long. Germline V CDR1 and CDR2: SGHAT, FQNNGV.

A few counts support this clonotype. This chain links TRBV6-2 or TRBV6-3 with TRBJ2-7, with D uncertain. This CDR3 spans 14 amino acids. Per germline, CDR1 MNHEY and CDR2 SVGEGT. V shed 6 bases and J shed 0 bases, with 12 bases lying between them. The CDR3 loop is CASSTYSVSYEQYV. CDR3 sequence (DNA): TGTGCCAGCAGCACTTACAGCGTCTCCTACGAGCAGTACGTC.

The V gene is TRBV5-4, the J gene TRBJ2-3; 13 nucleotides line up with TRBD2. The J segment lost 6 bases and the V segment lost 4 bases, leaving 11 bases of the junction unmatched. The CDR3 totals 17 residues. Germline V CDR1 and CDR2: SGHNT, YYREEE (reference sequence). Here the CDR3 reads CASSPTKLAGGLDTQYF. The CDR3 nucleotides are TGTGCCAGCAGCCCAACCAAACTAGCGGGGGGGCTGGATACGCAGTATTTT.

The chain has TRBV5-5 and TRBJ2-3, with TRBD1 matching over 11 bases. J gave up 6 bases and V 4 bases, and 10 bases lay outside the gene matches. The CDR3 spans 16 residues. The germline gives CDR1 SGHKS, CDR2 YYEKEE (reference sequence). The CDR3 is CASSLGQGAGSDTQYF. DNA for the CDR3: TGTGCCAGCAGCCTCGGACAGGGGGCAGGCTCGGATACGCAGTATTTT. The entire variable domain, with the rest obtained from reference TRBV5-5 and TRBJ2-3, is as follows: DAGVTQSPTHLIKTRGQQVTLRCSPISGHKSVSWYQQVLGQGPQFIFQYYEKEERGRGNFPDRFSARQFPNYSSELNVNALLLGDSALYLCASSLGQGAGSDTQYFGPGTRLTVL.

This clonotype was seen a handful of times. The rearrangement uses TRBV6-2 or TRBV6-3 and TRBJ1-5; D not certain. Germline V gives CDR1 MNHEY, CDR2 SVGEGT. V was cut by 8 bases and J by 2 bases, with 16 bases left in between. The CDR3 runs 15 residues. CDR3 loop: CASRGKNGGNQPQHF. The CDR3 DNA reads as TGTGCCAGCCGGGGAAAGAACGGGGGCAATCAGCCCCAGCATTTT.

The chain combines TRBV29-1 with TRBJ2-3; a weak D match, TRBD1 (5 bases). The CDR3 is made up of 13 amino acids. Trimming cost V 6 bases and J 4 bases, with 14 bases left between them. In germline, CDR1 is SQVTM, CDR2 ANQGSEA. The DNA of the CDR3 is TGCAGCGTGGGCAGGGTGAGAGCAGATACGCAGTATTTT. Translating gives CSVGRVRADTQYF.

This clonotype was observed a handful of times. The chain employs TRBV3-1 and TRBJ2-7; TRBD2 might be the D (6 bases). The CDR3 runs 12 residues. Germline CDR1 and CDR2: LGHDT and YNNKEL (reference sequence). V was clipped by 6 bases and J by 2 bases, with 8 bases between them. The CDR3 DNA is TGTGCCAGCAGTTGGACTACCTACGAGCAGTACTTC. The encoded protein is CASSWTTYEQYF.

The V call is TRBV10-3, the J call TRBJ2-3, with 8 nucleotides matching TRBD2. The CDR3 covers 15 residues. V shed 5 bases and J 1 base; nucleotides not matched to a gene: 5. CDR1 and CDR2 from the germline V gene are ENHRY and SYGVKD. CDR3 residues: CAISRGSGGTDTQYF. The DNA of the CDR3 is TGTGCCATCAGTAGGGGTAGCGGGGGCACAGATACGCAGTATTTT.

The chain couples TRBV2 to TRBJ2-3; a weak D match, TRBD2 (7 bases). The CDR3 consists of 15 residues. Germline V gene lookup returns CDR1 SNHLY and CDR2 FYNNEI. Trimming took 7 bases from V and 8 from J, leaving 22 bases between them. The CDR3 DNA follows: TGTGCCAGCACTGGGGGGGCGGGGCGCACTTCTACGCAGTATTTT. This codes for CASTGGAGRTSTQYF.

This clonotype appeared many times. This chain connects TRBV7-2 to TRBJ1-5; TRBD1 matches 11 bases. The CDR3 consists of 15 residues. Germline V gene data show CDR1 as SGHTA and CDR2 as FQGNSA. V trimming: 3 bases; J trimming: 5 bases; junction bases outside the gene matches: 3. CDR3 residues: CASSFRTGGDQPQHF. DNA for the CDR3: TGTGCCAGCAGCTTTAGGACAGGGGGCGATCAGCCCCAGCATTTT. Full variable domain (outside the CDR3, taken from reference TRBV7-2 and TRBJ1-5): GAGVSQSPSNKVTEKGKDVELRCDPISGHTALYWYRQSLGQGLEFLIYFQGNSAPDKSGLPSDRFSAERTGGSVSTLTIQRTQQEDSAVYLCASSFRTGGDQPQHFGDGTRLSIL.

The rearrangement uses TRBV7-2 and TRBJ2-2; D is undetermined. The CDR3 contains 16 residues. V was clipped by 3 bases and J by 3 bases, with 14 bases between them. Germline V gene data show CDR1 as SGHTA and CDR2 as FQGNSA. CDR3 residues: CASSFLWGFDTGELFF. As DNA, the CDR3 is TGTGCCAGCAGCTTCTTATGGGGTTTTGACACCGGGGAGCTGTTTTTT.

The chain couples TRBV11-2 to TRBJ2-1, with D possibly matching TRBD2 (6 bases). V was cut by 5 bases and J by 12 bases, with 20 bases left in between. The germline V gene encodes CDR1 SGHAT and CDR2 FQNNGV. CDR3 length: 14 amino acids. The CDR3 DNA follows: TGTGCCAGCAGCCCCGGTCGCGGGAACGAAGGGCAGTTCTTC. It yields the protein CASSPGRGNEGQFF.

This clonotype was counted at least ten times. The chain recombines TRBV7-3 with TRBJ2-3; 14 bases fit TRBD2. The CDR3 consists of 17 residues. With 3 bases clipped from V and 5 bases from J, the junction kept 7 bases outside the gene matches. Germline assignment: CDR1 SGHTA and CDR2 FQGTGA. The CDR3 loop is CASSFRGLAGGLDTQYF. The DNA for the CDR3 is TGTGCCAGCAGCTTCCGAGGACTAGCGGGGGGACTAGATACGCAGTATTTT.